This record concerns one T cell receptor (beta chain) sequence. Antigen specificity is unknown. Profiled with immunoSEQ multiplex PCR; TCRdb holds only in-frame clones, not every one. The data contain about 2,500,000 clones, 90% to 95% of them seen just once; the ten biggest clones take up roughly 0.13%. This entry comes from a study of shared clonotypes between healthy human individuals. About the study: With ages of 18 to 49, the donors were two women and three men. Study-wide points: It was anticipated that sequencing depth would influence how many clonotypes donors shared. Sampling involved blood alone; tissue repertoires likely differ.

Germline V gene data show CDR1 as SGHVS and CDR2 as FQNEAQ. With V trimmed by 5 bases and J by 7 bases, 4 bases remained unmatched. CDR3 length: 13 amino acids. This TCR came from a man aged 18 to 30 in good health. The J gene is TRBJ2-1, the V gene TRBV7-8; 8 bases are a match to TRBD2. Sequenced: naive CD4+ T cells sorted from blood. Subset defined: CD45RA+ positively selected. As DNA, the CDR3 is TGTGCCAGCAGCCCCAGCGGGAGTAATGAGCAGTTCTTC. Amino acid sequence: CASSPSGSNEQFF.